These T cell receptor beta chains were read from a single sample in a study of T-cell memory formation after mild COVID-19. Via MiXCR, TCRdb re-called the 5' RACE reads, giving one row per CDR3 protein. This table holds around 440,000 distinct CDR3 sequences, 18% found once. Sequenced: PBMCs or a T cell subset sorted from them (not recorded which). All receptors come from an adult woman who had mild COVID-19 (a few samples of this study predate the infection). Cell type and time point are not known. Both conserved end residues are part of each CDR3. Fields, in order: D gene, J gene, V gene, clone size, CDR3 protein, CDR3 DNA. D genes are given only for firm matches. Clone sizes are given selectively: once, few, many, or a class where the clone is expanded.

TRBD1,TRBJ1-6,TRBV7-9,NA,CASSSFPGQGNSPLHF,TGTGCCAGCAGCTCTTTTCCGGGACAGGGGAATTCACCCCTCCACTTT
NA,TRBJ1-1,TRBV5-1,NA,CASSLGGVGSTEAFF,TGCGCCAGCAGCTTGGGAGGGGTAGGGAGCACTGAAGCTTTCTTT
NA,TRBJ2-7,TRBV12-3/TRBV12-4,NA,CASSLGRDPQYF,TGTGCCAGCAGTTTGGGTCGGGACCCCCAGTACTTC
NA,TRBJ2-5,TRBV4-1,NA,CASSRGFGGFEETQYF,TGCGCCAGCAGCCGGGGTTTTGGCGGTTTTGAAGAGACCCAGTACTTC
NA,TRBJ1-1,TRBV2,few,CATSRASMNTEAFF,TGTGCCACCTCCAGGGCCTCAATGAACACTGAAGCTTTCTTT
NA,TRBJ2-3,TRBV20-1,few,CSASLPGDTQYF,TGCAGTGCTAGCCTCCCCGGGGATACGCAGTATTTT
NA,TRBJ1-1,TRBV12-3/TRBV12-4,NA,CASKPSSYTEAFF,TGTGCCAGCAAACCCTCCTCCTACACTGAAGCTTTCTTT
TRBD1,TRBJ1-2,TRBV5-1,many,CASSLSRTGNGYTF,TGCGCCAGCAGCTTGTCCCGGACAGGCAATGGCTACACCTTC
NA,TRBJ2-7,TRBV2,NA,CASSWGTTSYEQYF,TGTGCCAGCAGTTGGGGGACAACCTCCTACGAGCAGTACTTC
TRBD2,TRBJ2-2,TRBV28,few,CASGQAGVPTGELFF,TGTGCCAGCGGCCAAGCGGGAGTGCCCACCGGGGAGCTGTTTTTT
TRBD2,TRBJ2-5,TRBV7-9,few,CASSLELAGVGETQYF,TGTGCCAGCAGCTTAGAGCTAGCGGGAGTAGGAGAGACCCAGTACTTC
NA,TRBJ2-5,TRBV29-1,few,CSVDLGRQETQYF,TGCAGCGTTGATCTGGGCAGGCAAGAGACCCAGTACTTC
TRBD2,TRBJ2-1,TRBV28,few,CASSSASGRAGNEQFF,TGTGCCAGCAGTTCCGCTAGCGGGAGGGCAGGGAATGAGCAGTTCTTC
NA,TRBJ2-7,TRBV12-3/TRBV12-4,few,CASSIGPTYEQYF,TGTGCCAGCAGTATCGGACCAACCTACGAGCAGTACTTC
TRBD2,TRBJ2-3,TRBV9,few,CASSVYRGLAADTQYF,TGTGCCAGCAGCGTGTATCGGGGACTAGCGGCAGATACGCAGTATTTT
TRBD2,TRBJ2-5,TRBV24-1,NA,CATSDHGLAGRETQYF,TGTGCCACCAGTGACCACGGACTAGCGGGACGAGAGACCCAGTACTTC
TRBD2,TRBJ2-7,TRBV4-1,NA,CASSQEATSLGGSSYEQYF,TGCGCCAGCAGCCAAGAAGCGACATCCTTGGGGGGGAGCTCCTACGAGCAGTACTTC
NA,TRBJ2-6,TRBV2,NA,CARSPTGSGANVLTF,TGTGCCAGGAGTCCGACAGGTTCTGGGGCCAACGTCCTGACTTTC
NA,TRBJ1-2,TRBV7-2,NA,CASSLVHYGYTF,TGTGCCAGCAGCTTAGTTCACTATGGCTACACCTTC
NA,TRBJ2-6,TRBV27,many,CASSLAGANVLTF,TGTGCCAGCAGTTTAGCTGGGGCCAACGTCCTGACTTTC
NA,TRBJ2-7,TRBV27,NA,CASSQRAQGSYEQYF,TGTGCCAGCAGCCAAAGGGCGCAGGGGTCCTACGAGCAGTACTTC
TRBD1,TRBJ1-1,TRBV6-1,few,CASRDRAGTEAFF,TGTGCCAGCAGGGACAGGGCTGGGACTGAAGCTTTCTTT